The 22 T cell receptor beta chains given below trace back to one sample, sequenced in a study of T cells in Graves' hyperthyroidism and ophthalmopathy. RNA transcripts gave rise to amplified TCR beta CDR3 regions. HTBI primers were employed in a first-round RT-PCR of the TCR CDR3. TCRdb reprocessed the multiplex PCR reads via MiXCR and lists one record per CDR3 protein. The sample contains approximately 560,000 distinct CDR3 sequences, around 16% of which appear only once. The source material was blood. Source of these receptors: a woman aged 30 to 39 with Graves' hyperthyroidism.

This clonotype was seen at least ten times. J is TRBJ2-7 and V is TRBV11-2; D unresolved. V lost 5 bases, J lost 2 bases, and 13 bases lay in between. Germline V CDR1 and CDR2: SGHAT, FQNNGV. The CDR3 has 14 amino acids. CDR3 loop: CASSVIRAPYEQYF. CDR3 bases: TGTGCCAGCAGCGTCATTAGGGCCCCCTACGAGCAGTACTTC.

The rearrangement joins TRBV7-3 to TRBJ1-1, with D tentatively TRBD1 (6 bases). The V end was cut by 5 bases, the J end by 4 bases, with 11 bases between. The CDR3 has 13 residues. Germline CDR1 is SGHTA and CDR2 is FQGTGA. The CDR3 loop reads CASSTNRVTEAFF. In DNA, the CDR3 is TGTGCCAGCAGCACGAACAGGGTCACTGAAGCTTTCTTT.

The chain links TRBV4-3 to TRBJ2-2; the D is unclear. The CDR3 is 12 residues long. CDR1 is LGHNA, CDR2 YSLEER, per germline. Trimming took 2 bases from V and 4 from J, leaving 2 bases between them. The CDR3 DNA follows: TGCGCCAGCAGCCAAACCACCGGGGAGCTGTTTTTT. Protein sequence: CASSQTTGELFF.

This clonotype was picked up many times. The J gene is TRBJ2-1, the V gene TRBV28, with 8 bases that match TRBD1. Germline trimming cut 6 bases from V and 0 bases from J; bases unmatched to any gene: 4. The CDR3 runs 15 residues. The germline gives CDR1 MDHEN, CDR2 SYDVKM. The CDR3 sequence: CASSRDRSSYNEQFF. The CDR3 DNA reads TGTGCCAGCAGCCGGGACAGGAGCTCCTACAATGAGCAGTTCTTC.

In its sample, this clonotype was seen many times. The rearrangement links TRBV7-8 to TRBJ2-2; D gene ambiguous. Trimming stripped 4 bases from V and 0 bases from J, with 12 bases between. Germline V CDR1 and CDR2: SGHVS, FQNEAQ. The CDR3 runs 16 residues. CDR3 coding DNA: TGTGCCAGCAGCTCGGGCAGTCCTTCGAACACCGGGGAGCTGTTTTTT. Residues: CASSSGSPSNTGELFF. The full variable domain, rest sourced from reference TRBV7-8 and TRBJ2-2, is GAGVSQSPRYKVAKRGQDVALRCDPISGHVSLFWYQQALGQGPEFLTYFQNEAQLDKSGLPSDRFFAERPEGSVSTLKIQRTQQEDSAVYLCASSSGSPSNTGELFFGEGSRLTVL.

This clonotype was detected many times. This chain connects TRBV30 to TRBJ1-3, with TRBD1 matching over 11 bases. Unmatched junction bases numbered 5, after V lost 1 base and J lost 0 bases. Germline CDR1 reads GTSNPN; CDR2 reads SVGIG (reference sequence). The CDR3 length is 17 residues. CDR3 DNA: TGTGCCTGGAGTGCCGGACAGGGGGCGACCTCTGGAAACACCATATATTTT. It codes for CAWSAGQGATSGNTIYF.

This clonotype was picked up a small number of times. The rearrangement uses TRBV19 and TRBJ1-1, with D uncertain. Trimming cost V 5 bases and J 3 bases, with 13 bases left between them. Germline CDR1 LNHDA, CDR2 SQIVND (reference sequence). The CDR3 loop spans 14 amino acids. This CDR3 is CASSPTIVHTEAFF. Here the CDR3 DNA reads TGTGCCAGTAGTCCGACCATCGTTCACACTGAAGCTTTCTTT. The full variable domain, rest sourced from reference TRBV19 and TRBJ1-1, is DGGITQSPKYLFRKEGQNVTLSCEQNLNHDAMYWYRQDPGQGLRLIYYSQIVNDFQKGDIAEGYSVSREKKESFPLTVTSAQKNPTAFYLCASSPTIVHTEAFFGQGTRLTVV.

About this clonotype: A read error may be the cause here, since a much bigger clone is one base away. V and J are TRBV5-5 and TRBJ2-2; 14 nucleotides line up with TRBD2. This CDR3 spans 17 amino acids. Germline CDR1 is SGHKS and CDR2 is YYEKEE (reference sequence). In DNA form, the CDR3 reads TGCGCCAGCAGCGCGGGACTAGCGGGAGTAAGAACCGGGGAGCTGTTTTTT. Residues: CASSAGLAGVRTGELFF.

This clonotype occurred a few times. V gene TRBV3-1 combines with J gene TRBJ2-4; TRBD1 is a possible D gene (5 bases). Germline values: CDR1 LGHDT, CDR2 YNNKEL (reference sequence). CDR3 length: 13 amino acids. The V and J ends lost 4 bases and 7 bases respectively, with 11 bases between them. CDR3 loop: CASSLARGNIQYF. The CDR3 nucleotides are TGTGCCAGCAGCCTTGCAAGGGGTAACATTCAGTACTTC.

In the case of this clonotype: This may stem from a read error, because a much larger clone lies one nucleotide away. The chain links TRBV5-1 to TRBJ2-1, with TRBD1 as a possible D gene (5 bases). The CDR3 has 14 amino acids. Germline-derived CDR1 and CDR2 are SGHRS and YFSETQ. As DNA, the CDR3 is TGCGCCAGCAGCCAGGGCGGCTCCCACAATGAGCAGTTCTTC. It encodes CASSQGGSHNEQFF.

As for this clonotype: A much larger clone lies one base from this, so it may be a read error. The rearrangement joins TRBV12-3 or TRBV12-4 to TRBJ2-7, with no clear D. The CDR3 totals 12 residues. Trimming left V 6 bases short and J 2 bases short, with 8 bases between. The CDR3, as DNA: TGTGCCAGCAGCTATGACACCTACGAGCAGTACTTC. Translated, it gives CASSYDTYEQYF.

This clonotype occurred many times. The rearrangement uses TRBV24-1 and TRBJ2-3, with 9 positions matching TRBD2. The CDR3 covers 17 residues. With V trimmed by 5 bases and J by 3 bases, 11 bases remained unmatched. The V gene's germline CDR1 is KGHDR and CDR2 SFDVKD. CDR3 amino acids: CATSVTAAGGRTDTQYF. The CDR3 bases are TGTGCCACCAGTGTCACGGCCGCGGGAGGGAGGACAGATACGCAGTATTTT.

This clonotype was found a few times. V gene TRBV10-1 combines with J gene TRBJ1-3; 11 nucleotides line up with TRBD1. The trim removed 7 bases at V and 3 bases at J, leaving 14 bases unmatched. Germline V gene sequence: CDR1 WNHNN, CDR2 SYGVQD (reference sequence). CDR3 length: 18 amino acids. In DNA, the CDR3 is TGCGCCAGCACCGACACCGCTCAGGGACAGGGGGATGGAAACACCATATATTTT. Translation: CASTDTAQGQGDGNTIYF.

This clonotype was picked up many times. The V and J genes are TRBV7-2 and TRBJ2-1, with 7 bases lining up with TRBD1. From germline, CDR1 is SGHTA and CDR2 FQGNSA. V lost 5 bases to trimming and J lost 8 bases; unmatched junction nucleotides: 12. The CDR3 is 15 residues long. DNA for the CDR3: TGTGCCAGCAGCCCTACTCTACAGGGGACCCATGAGCAGTTCTTC. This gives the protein CASSPTLQGTHEQFF.

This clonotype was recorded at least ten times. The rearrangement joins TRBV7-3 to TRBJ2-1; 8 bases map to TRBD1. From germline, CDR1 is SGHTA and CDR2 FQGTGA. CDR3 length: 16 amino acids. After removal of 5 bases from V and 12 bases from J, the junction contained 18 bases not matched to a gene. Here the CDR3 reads CASSPLPGQASSGQFF. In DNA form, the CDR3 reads TGTGCCAGCAGCCCACTCCCGGGACAGGCGTCAAGTGGGCAGTTCTTC.

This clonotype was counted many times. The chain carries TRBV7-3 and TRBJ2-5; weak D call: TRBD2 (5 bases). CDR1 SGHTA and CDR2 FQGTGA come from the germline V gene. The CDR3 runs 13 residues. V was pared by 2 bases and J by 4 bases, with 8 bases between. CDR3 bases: TGTGCCAGCAGCTTATCTCGGGGAGAGACCCAGTACTTC. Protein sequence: CASSLSRGETQYF.

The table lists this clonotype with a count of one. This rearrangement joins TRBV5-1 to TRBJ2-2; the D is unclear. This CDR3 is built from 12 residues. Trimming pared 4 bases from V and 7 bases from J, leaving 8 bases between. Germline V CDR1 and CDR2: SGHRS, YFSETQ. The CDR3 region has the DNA TGCGCCAGCAGCCAGTTTGACGGGGAGCTGTTTTTT. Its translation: CASSQFDGELFF.

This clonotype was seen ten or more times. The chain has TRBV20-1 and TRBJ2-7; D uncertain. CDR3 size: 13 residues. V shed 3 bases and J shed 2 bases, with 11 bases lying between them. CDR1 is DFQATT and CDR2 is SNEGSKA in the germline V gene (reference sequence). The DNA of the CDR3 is TGCAGTGCTAGCACTGGCCGTCCCTACGAGCAGTACTTC. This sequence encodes CSASTGRPYEQYF.

The CDR3 protein is CASSDGPRTNQPQHF. In nucleotides, the CDR3 is TGTGCCAGCAGTGATGGGCCCCGGACCAATCAGCCCCAGCATTTT. This chain connects TRBV6-1 to TRBJ1-5; D unresolved. The V and J ends lost 3 bases and 3 bases respectively, with 12 bases between them. There are 15 residues in the CDR3. Germline V gives CDR1 MNHNS, CDR2 SASEGT.

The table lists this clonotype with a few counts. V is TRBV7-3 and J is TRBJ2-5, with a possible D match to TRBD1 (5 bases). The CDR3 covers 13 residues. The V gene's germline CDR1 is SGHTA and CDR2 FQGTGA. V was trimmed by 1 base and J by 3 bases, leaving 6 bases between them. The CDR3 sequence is CASSLIGEETQYF. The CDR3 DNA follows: TGTGCCAGCAGCTTAATAGGGGAAGAGACCCAGTACTTC.

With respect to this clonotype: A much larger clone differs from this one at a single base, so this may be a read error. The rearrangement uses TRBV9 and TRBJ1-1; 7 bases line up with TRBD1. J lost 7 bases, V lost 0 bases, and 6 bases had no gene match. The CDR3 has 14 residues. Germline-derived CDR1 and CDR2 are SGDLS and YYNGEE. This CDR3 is CASSVVSRGFEAFF. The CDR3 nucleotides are TGTGCCAGCAGCGTAGTCAGCAGGGGGTTTGAAGCTTTCTTT.

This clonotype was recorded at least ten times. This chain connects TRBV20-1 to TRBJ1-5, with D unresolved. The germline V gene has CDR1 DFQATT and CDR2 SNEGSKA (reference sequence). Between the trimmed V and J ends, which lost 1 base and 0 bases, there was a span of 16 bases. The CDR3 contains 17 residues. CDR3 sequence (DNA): TGCAGTGCTAGAGCCACCCTTGATCTTACTAGCAATCAGCCCCAGCATTTT. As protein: CSARATLDLTSNQPQHF.